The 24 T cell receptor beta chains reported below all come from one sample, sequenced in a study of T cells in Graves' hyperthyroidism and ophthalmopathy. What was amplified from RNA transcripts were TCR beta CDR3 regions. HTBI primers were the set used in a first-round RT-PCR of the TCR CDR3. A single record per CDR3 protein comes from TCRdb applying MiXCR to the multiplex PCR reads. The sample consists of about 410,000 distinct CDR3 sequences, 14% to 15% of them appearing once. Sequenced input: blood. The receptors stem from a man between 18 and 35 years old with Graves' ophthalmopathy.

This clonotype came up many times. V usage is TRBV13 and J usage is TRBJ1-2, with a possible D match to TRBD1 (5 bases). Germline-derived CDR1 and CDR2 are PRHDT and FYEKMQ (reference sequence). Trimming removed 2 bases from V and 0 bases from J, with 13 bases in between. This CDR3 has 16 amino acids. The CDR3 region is CASSLPGWGANYGYTF. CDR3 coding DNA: TGTGCCAGCAGCTTACCCGGGTGGGGCGCTAACTATGGCTACACCTTC. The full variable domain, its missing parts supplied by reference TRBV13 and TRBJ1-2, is AAGVIQSPRHLIKEKRETATLKCYPIPRHDTVYWYQQGPGQDPQFLISFYEKMQSDKGSIPDRFSAQQFSDYHSELNMSSLELGDSALYFCASSLPGWGANYGYTFGSGTRLTVV.

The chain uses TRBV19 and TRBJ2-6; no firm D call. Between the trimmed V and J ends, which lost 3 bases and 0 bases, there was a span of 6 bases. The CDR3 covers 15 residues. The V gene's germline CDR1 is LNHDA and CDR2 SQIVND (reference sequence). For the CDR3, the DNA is TGTGCCAGTAGTATGGAACACTCTGGGGCCAACGTCCTGACTTTC. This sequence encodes CASSMEHSGANVLTF. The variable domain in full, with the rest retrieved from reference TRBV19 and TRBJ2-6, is DGGITQSPKYLFRKEGQNVTLSCEQNLNHDAMYWYRQDPGQGLRLIYYSQIVNDFQKGDIAEGYSVSREKKESFPLTVTSAQKNPTAFYLCASSMEHSGANVLTFGAGSRLTVL.

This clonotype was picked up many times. The DNA of the CDR3 is TGTGCCAGCAGTTTTGACAGCTTCACTGTTATGAACACTGAAGCTTTCTTT. Translated: CASSFDSFTVMNTEAFF. This chain uses TRBV12-3 or TRBV12-4 with TRBJ1-1; tentative D call: TRBD1 (5 bases). The CDR3 has 17 amino acids. V lost 3 bases, J lost 0 bases, and 17 bases lay in between.

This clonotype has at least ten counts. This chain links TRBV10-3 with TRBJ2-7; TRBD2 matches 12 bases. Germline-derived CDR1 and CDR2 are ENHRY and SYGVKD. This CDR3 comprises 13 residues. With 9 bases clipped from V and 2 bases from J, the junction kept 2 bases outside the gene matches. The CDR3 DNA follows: TGTGCCATTACTAGCGGGGGGACCTACGAGCAGTACTTC. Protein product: CAITSGGTYEQYF.

CDR3 DNA sequence: TGCGCCAGCAGCTTGGTTCTGGGTCCCGTCGAGCAGTACTTC. Amino acids: CASSLVLGPVEQYF. The chain links TRBV5-1 to TRBJ2-7, with unresolved D. The CDR3 is 14 amino acids. Trimming shortened V by 0 bases and J by 6 bases, and 13 bases separated the two germline ends. Germline V gene sequence: CDR1 SGHRS, CDR2 YFSETQ.

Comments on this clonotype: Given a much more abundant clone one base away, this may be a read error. CDR3 loop: CASSLGELAESYEQFF. CDR3 nucleotides: TGTGCCAGCAGCTTAGGGGAACTAGCGGAGTCCTACGAGCAGTTCTTC. This sequence joins TRBV5-6 and TRBJ2-7; 8 bases fit TRBD2. The J call may not be correct, given that the DNA end is closer to TRBJ2-1. Germline CDR1 reads SGHDT; CDR2 reads YYEEEE. There are 16 residues in the CDR3.

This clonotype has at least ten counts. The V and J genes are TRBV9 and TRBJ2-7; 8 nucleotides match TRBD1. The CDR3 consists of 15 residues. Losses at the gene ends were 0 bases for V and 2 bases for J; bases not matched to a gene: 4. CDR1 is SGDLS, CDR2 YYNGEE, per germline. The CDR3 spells CASSVGAGGAYEQYF. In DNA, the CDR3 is TGTGCCAGCAGCGTAGGAGCAGGGGGCGCCTACGAGCAGTACTTC.

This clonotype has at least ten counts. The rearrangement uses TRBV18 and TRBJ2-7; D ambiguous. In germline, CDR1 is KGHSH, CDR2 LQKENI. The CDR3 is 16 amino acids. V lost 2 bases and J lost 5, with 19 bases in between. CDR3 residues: CASSPSGGRSSHEQYF. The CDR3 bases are TGTGCCAGCTCACCATCGGGCGGTAGGTCTAGTCACGAGCAGTACTTC.

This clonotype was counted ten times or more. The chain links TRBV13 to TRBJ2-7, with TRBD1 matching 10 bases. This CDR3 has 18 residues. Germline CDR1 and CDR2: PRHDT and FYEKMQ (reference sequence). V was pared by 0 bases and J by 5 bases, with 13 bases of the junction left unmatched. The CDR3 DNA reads TGTGCCAGCAGCTTAGGCCTACTTCGGGGACAGGGGTCCGACGAGCAGTACTTC. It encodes CASSLGLLRGQGSDEQYF.

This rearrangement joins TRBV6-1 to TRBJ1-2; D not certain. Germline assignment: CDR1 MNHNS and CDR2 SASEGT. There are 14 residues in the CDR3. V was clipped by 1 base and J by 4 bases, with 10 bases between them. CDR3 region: CASSEDGRTYGYTF. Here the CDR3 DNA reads TGTGCCAGCAGTGAAGATGGCAGGACCTATGGCTACACCTTC.

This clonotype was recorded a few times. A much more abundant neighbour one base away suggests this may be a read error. The CDR3 DNA reads TGTGCCAGCAGCTTTGGGGCTGAAGCTTTCTTT. Translating gives CASSFGAEAFF. The gene calls are TRBV7-9 and TRBJ1-1; D is uncertain. The CDR3 totals 11 residues. The germline V and J ends were trimmed by 3 bases and 6 bases, with 5 bases remaining between them. The germline V gene has CDR1 SEHNR and CDR2 FQNEAQ (reference sequence).

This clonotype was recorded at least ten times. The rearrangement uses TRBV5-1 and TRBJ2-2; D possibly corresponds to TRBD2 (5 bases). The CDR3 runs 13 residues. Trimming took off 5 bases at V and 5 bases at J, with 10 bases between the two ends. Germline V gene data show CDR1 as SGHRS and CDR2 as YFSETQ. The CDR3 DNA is TGCGCCAGCAGAGCTAGCTGGACCGGGGAGCTGTTTTTT. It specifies CASRASWTGELFF.

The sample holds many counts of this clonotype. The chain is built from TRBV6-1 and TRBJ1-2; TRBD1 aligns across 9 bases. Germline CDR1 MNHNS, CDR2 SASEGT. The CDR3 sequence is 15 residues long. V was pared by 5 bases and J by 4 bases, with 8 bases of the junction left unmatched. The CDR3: CASSPGTGYLYGYTF. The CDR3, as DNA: TGTGCCAGCAGTCCCGGGACAGGGTACCTCTATGGCTACACCTTC.

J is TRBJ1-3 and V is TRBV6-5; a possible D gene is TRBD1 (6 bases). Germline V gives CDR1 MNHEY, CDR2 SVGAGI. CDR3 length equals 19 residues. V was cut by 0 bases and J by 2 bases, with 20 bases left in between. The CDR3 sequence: CASSYSSLGRGQAGNTIYF. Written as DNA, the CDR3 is TGTGCCAGCAGTTACTCTTCCCTAGGCCGGGGGCAGGCTGGAAACACCATATATTTT.

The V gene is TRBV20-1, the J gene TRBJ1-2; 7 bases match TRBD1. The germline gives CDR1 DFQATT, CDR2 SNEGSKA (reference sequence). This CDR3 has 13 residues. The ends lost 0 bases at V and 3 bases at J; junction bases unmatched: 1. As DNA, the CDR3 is TGCAGTGCTAGAGAAGACAGGGACTATGGCTACACCTTC. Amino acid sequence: CSAREDRDYGYTF.

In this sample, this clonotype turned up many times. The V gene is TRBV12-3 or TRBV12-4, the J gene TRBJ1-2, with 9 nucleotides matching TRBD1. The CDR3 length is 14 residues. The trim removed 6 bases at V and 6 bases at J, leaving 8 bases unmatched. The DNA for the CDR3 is TGTGCCAGCAGGGTCCAGGGACAGGGCCATGGCTACACCTTC. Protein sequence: CASRVQGQGHGYTF.

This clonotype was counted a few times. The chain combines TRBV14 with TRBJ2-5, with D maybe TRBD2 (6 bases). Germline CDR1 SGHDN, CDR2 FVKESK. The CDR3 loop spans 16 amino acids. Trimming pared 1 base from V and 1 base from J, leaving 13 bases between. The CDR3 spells CASSQGWDSLQETQYF. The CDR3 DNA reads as TGTGCCAGCAGCCAAGGTTGGGACTCACTCCAAGAGACCCAGTACTTC.

The chain's CDR3 is CASSQVPGGTAFF. As DNA, the CDR3 is TGCGCCAGCAGCCAAGTGCCGGGGGGCACGGCTTTCTTT. This chain uses TRBV4-1 with TRBJ1-1, with D possibly matching TRBD1 (6 bases). The V end lost 1 base, the J end lost 11 bases, and 14 bases lay between the germline ends. This CDR3 has 13 amino acids. Germline CDR1 MGHRA, CDR2 YSYEKL.

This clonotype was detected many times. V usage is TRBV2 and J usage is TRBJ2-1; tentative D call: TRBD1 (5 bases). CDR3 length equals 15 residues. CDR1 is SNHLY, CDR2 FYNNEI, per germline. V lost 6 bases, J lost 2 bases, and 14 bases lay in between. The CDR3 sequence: CASSRDRTTYNEQFF. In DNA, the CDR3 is TGTGCCAGCAGCCGAGACAGAACCACCTACAATGAGCAGTTCTTC. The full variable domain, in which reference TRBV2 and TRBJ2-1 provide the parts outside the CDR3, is EPEVTQTPSHQVTQMGQEVILRCVPISNHLYFYWYRQILGQKVEFLVSFYNNEISEKSEIFDDQFSVERPDGSNFTLKIRSTKLEDSAMYFCASSRDRTTYNEQFFGPGTRLTVL.

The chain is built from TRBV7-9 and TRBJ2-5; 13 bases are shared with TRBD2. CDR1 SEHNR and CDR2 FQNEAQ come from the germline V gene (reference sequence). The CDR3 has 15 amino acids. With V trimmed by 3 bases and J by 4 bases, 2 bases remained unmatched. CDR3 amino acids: CASSFGLAGAETQYF. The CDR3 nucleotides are TGTGCCAGCAGCTTCGGACTAGCGGGGGCAGAGACCCAGTACTTC.

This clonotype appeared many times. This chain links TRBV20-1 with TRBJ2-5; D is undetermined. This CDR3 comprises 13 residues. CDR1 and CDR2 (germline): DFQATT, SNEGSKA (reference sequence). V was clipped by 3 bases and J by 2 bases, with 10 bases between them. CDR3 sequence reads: CSASSDRQETQYF. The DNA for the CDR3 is TGCAGTGCTAGCAGCGACCGACAAGAGACCCAGTACTTC.

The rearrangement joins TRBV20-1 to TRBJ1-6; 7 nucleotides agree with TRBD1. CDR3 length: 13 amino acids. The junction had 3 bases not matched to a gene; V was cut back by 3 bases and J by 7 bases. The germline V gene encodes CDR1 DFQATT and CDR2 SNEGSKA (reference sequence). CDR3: CSAREGANSPLHF. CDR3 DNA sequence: TGCAGTGCTAGGGAGGGGGCGAATTCACCCCTCCACTTT.

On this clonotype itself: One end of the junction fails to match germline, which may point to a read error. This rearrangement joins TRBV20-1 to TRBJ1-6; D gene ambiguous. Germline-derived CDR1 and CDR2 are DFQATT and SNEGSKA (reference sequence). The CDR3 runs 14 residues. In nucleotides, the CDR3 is TGCAGTGCTAGAGATCTGCAGCTGAATTCACCCCCCCACTTT. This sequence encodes CSARDLQLNSPPHF.

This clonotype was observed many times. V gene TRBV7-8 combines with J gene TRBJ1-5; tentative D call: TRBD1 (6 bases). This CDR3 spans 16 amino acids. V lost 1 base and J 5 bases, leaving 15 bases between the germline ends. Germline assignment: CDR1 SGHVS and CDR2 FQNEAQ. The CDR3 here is CASSLEGGGYYQPQHF. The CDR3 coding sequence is TGTGCCAGCAGCTTAGAAGGGGGGGGGTACTATCAGCCCCAGCATTTT.